This entry concerns a single T cell receptor beta chain. Its antigen is currently unknown. These data are taken from a study of OX40 agonist ivuxolimab in advanced cancers. Measured with immunoSEQ multiplex PCR; TCRdb has only the in-frame clones, and not every one. Of about 36,000 clones listed, under 90% are singletons. Findings and caveats of the study: Also showing low normalized T-cell clonal expansion were some of the nonresponders.

The CDR3 is 12 amino acids. Germline CDR1 SQVTM, CDR2 ANQGSEA. Losses at the gene ends were 4 bases for V and 9 bases for J; bases not matched to a gene: 5. The specimen comprised CD4+ or CD8+ T cells sorted from blood, sampled in a trial of the OX40 agonist ivuxolimab. The TCR sequence derives from an adult with an advanced solid tumor such as melanoma, head and neck, liver or kidney cancer. The chain links TRBV29-1 to TRBJ2-1; 8 bases are a match to TRBD2. The CDR3 here is CSVVGRAGEQFF. The CDR3 region has the DNA TGCAGCGTTGTCGGGAGGGCCGGTGAGCAGTTCTTC.